This T cell receptor (beta chain) was obtained from a study of read filtering for tumor transcriptome and immune sequencing. This clonotype appeared many times. From around 440 ng of RNA, a library with molecular barcoded alpha/delta and beta/gamma adaptors was made. TCRdb re-called the reads with MiXCR, one entry per CDR3 protein. The repertoire holds some 140,000 distinct CDR3 sequences, with approximately 13% as singletons. Specimen: a population of CD138-negative cells sorted from bone marrow. The source is a donor over 35 with multiple myeloma.

CDR3 in DNA: TGTGCCAGCAGCCCCGCTCTCGGAGACCCGTTCTTC. This codes for CASSPALGDPFF. The genes are TRBV7-9 and TRBJ2-1, with D uncertain. CDR3 length: 12 amino acids. V shed 5 bases and J shed 15 bases, with 17 bases lying between them. Germline values: CDR1 SEHNR, CDR2 FQNEAQ (reference sequence).